This T cell receptor (beta chain) was recovered during a study of T cells in localized non-small cell lung cancer. General study results and limits: Peak T cell clonality was found in uninvolved adjacent lung, exceeding tumor. Median approximately 61 top-100 tumor clones were shared with paired adjacent lung.

Profiling relied on immunoSEQ multiplex PCR, and the TCRdb table lists in-frame clones only, not all of them. Of fewer than 45,000 clones detected, over 70% appear once; the ten largest clones hold 15% to 20%. V was pared by 6 bases and J by 3 bases, with 7 bases of the junction left unmatched. The CDR3 runs 15 residues. Germline CDR1 KGHSH, CDR2 LQKENI. With regard to this clone: The antigen is unknown.

This receptor was identified in a male donor aged 60 or over with stage III squamous cell lung carcinoma. The starting material was peripheral blood, obtained before any cancer treatment. This chain uses TRBV18 with TRBJ2-2; TRBD1 matches at 7 bases. The CDR3 DNA follows: TGTGCCAGCTCGACAGGGAACCTCTACACCGGGGAGCTGTTTTTT. This translates into CASSTGNLYTGELFF.